This section outlines one T cell receptor (beta chain) sequence together with its context. The antigen it recognizes is unknown. Nothing much larger sits one base from this clone, and base qualities are not available. Whole blood was collected in K2EDTA tubes by collaborating institutions according to the institutions' own protocols. Collaborator samples were shipped for TCRbeta analysis as frozen whole blood, isolated PBMCs, or DNA extracted from either sample type. The immunoSEQ Assay, a bias-controlled multiplex PCR, was used to amplify TCRbeta CDR3 regions from genomic DNA. In the authors' own workflow: Within the assay, amplification of reference gene primers was used to estimate how many nucleated cells each sample contained. To quantify the absolute abundance of each unique TCRbeta CDR3 rearrangement, sequence reads were collapsed and filtered. Productive Simpson clonality was computed per sample as the square root of Simpson's diversity index over productive rearrangements. TCRdb holds this immuneACCESS table with in-frame rearrangements only. Some clones are missing; in checked studies, unresolved V genes explain under half, and the rest has no known cause. V, J and clone size reflect that table, while D and trimming were determined from the DNA. The sample data list tens of thousands of clones, and about 76% of these were observed just once. The biggest ten clones account for around a fifth of the sample.

Looking up the germline V gene yields CDR1 KGHSH and CDR2 LQKENI. Trimming leaves V shorter by 0 bases and J shorter by 4 bases, with the junction holding 2 bases beyond the gene matches. The CDR3 starts with the cysteine, ends with the phenylalanine, and has 16 residues. Left in the record is the CDR3 DNA by itself, 48 bases read in frame from the first base. The sample belongs to a study of blood T cell repertoires in COVID-19 (TCRdb year 2020). Regarding the research as a whole: The collaborator samples originated in the United States, Italy and Spain and spanned the acute and convalescent phases of COVID-19. The prospective study material was composed of cDNA or gDNA derived from T cells, B-cell-depleted T cells, or PBMCs. The dataset comprised deeply sampled blood TCRbeta repertoires from subjects exposed to, actively infected with, or recovered from COVID-19. The repertoires were made available in a free public database intended to serve as a resource for research on the immune response to SARS-CoV-2. The samples were drawn from two sources: the first 160 participants of the ongoing ImmuneRACE study, and 1,000 to 1,500 subjects contributed by 6 global collaborators. The sample metadata nearly always contained a de-identified subject ID, COVID-19 status, age in years and sex. Where available, HLA class I and class II types were obtained from metadata supplied by the sample provider rather than from assay-based typing. Study-level results and caveats: Clinical and demographic metadata were provided uncurated, with the amount varying by source and participant.

The sequenced sample was peripheral blood. This clonotype was sampled from a human donor with active or convalescent COVID-19. The donor label of this sample is uncertain. This sequence uses TRBV18 and TRBJ2-6, with 8 junctional bases fitting TRBD2. The CDR3 sequence is CASSPPVAGGANVLTF. DNA sequence: TGTGCCAGCTCACCACCGGTAGCGGGAGGGGCCAACGTCCTGACTTTC. The reference TRBV18 and TRBJ2-6 proteins fill in what lies around the CDR3, so the full variable domain reads NAGVMQNPRHLVRRRGQEARLRCSPMKGHSHVYWYRQLPEEGLKFMVYLQKENIIDESGMPKERFSAEFPKEGPSILRIQQVVRGDSAAYFCASSPPVAGGANVLTFGAGSRLTVL.